This T cell receptor (beta chain) was recorded in a study of cytomegalovirus exposure and HLA in healthy donors. V was cut by 2 bases and J by 10 bases, with 9 bases left in between. The CDR3 covers 13 residues. The germline CDR1 and CDR2 sequences are SEHNR and FQNEAQ (reference sequence). General study findings and limits: TCR beta chains numbering roughly 150 were designated cytomegalovirus-associated. Reported findings show TCR beta sequences accurately forecast HLA-A and HLA-B alleles in most subjects. An analysis was carried out later, and it reportedly showed fewer N-insertions in an Asian-associated ancestry cluster than the approximately 700-donor mean. TCR association rates varied by HLA locus in a later analysis, with DRB1 highest and HLA-C lowest.

Vbeta (60) and Jbeta (13) primers were used in the PCR. Clones were read by immunoSEQ multiplex PCR, and TCRdb kept only the in-frame ones, dropping some. The table has around 30,000 clones, around 40% seen once. Concerning this clone: Its antigen is still unknown.

Sequencing was carried out using PBMCs. V gene TRBV7-9 combines with J gene TRBJ1-6; maybe TRBD1 (5 bases). This sequence was found in a woman between 50 and 59 years old in good health and CMV-seronegative. The CDR3 spells CASSLQGGSPLHF. CDR3 in DNA: TGTGCCAGCAGCTTACAGGGTGGCTCACCCCTCCACTTT.